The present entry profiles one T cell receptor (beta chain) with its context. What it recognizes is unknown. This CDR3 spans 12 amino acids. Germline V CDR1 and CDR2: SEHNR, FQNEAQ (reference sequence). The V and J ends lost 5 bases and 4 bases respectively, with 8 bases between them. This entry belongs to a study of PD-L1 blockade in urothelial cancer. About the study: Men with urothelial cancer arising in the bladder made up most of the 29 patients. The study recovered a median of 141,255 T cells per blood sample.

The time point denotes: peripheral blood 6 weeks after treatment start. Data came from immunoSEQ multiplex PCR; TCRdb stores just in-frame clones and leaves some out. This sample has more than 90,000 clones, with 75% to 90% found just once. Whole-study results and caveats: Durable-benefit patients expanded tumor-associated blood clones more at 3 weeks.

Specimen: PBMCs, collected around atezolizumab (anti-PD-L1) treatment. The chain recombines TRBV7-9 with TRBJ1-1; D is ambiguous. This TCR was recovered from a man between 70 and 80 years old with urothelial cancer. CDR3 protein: CASSLPTTEAFF. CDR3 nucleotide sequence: TGTGCCAGCAGCCTACCTACCACTGAAGCTTTCTTT. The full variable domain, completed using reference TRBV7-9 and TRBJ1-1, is DTGVSQNPRHKITKRGQNVTFRCDPISEHNRLYWYRQTLGQGPEFLTYFQNEAQLEKSRLLSDRFSAERPKGSFSTLEIQRTEQGDSAMYLCASSLPTTEAFFGQGTRLTVV.